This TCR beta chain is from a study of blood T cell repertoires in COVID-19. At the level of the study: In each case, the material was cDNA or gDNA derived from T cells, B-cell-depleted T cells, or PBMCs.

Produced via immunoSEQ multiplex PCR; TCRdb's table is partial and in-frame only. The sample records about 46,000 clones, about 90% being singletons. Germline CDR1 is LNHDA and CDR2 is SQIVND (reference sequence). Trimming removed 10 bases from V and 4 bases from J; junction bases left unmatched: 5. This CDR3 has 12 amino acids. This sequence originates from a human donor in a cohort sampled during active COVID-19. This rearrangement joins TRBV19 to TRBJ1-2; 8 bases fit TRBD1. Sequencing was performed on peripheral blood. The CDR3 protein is CATFTGGYGYTF. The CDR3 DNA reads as TGTGCCACATTTACAGGGGGCTATGGCTACACCTTC.